This TCR beta chain appears in the sequencing data of a study of shared clonotypes between healthy human individuals. Study-wide results and caveats: Against clonotypes common to all four donors, non-shared ones had lower generation probabilities. Naive subsets usually exceeded memory subsets in estimated richness.

CDR3 size: 18 residues. Germline V gene data show CDR1 as MNHEY and CDR2 as SMNVEV (reference sequence). V dropped 5 bases and J dropped 2 bases, with 19 bases sitting between them. In the case of this clone: Its antigen is currently unknown.

TCRdb's table, derived via immunoSEQ multiplex PCR, lists solely in-frame clones and lacks some. The sample lists about 2.3 million clones, 80% to 95% occurring once. The J gene is TRBJ2-6, the V gene TRBV27; D not resolved. Sequencing was carried out using naive CD4+ T cells from PBMCs. Noted subset: CD45RA+ positively selected. This sequence was found in a man aged 18 to 30 in good health. Some clones in this sample may be carry-over from other donors' samples. The CDR3 DNA reads TGTGCCAGCAGTACCTTGGACGGAGTCCCTACTGGGGCCAACGTCCTGACTTTC. Residues: CASSTLDGVPTGANVLTF.